One sample yielded the 26 T cell receptor beta chains listed below, sequenced in a study of blood T cell repertoires in COVID-19. Clones were read by immunoSEQ multiplex PCR, and TCRdb kept only the in-frame ones, dropping some. This repertoire shows about 280,000 clones, 83% found once; its top ten account for more than 8%. Sequencing was performed on peripheral blood. These receptors were obtained from a woman between 50 and 59 years old who had recovered from COVID-19.

The chain is built from TRBV28 and TRBJ2-2; possibly TRBD1 for D (6 bases). The V gene lost 10 bases and the J gene lost 2 bases, with 20 bases spanning the gap. The germline V gene encodes CDR1 MDHEN and CDR2 SYDVKM. The CDR3 is 16 amino acids. As DNA, the CDR3 is TGTGCCACACCTGCCCCCGGGACAAGAAACACCGGGGAGCTGTTTTTT. The encoded protein is CATPAPGTRNTGELFF.

The chain is built from TRBV4-3 and TRBJ2-1, with D perhaps matching TRBD2 (6 bases). The CDR3 loop spans 15 amino acids. Germline values: CDR1 LGHNA, CDR2 YSLEER. Between the trimmed V and J ends, which lost 1 base and 7 bases, there was a span of 14 bases. Written as DNA, the CDR3 is TGCGCCAGCAGCCAAGTTAACGCGGGGAGAAATGAGCAGTTCTTC. It specifies CASSQVNAGRNEQFF.

The J gene is TRBJ1-1, the V gene TRBV11-2; no clear D. Trimming took off 5 bases at V and 3 bases at J, with 10 bases between the two ends. CDR3 length: 13 amino acids. Germline CDR1 reads SGHAT; CDR2 reads FQNNGV. The CDR3 coding sequence is TGTGCCAGCAGCCCGGGAGGGTACACTGAAGCTTTCTTT. Residues: CASSPGGYTEAFF. The full variable domain, rest sourced from reference TRBV11-2 and TRBJ1-1, is EAGVAQSPRYKIIEKRQSVAFWCNPISGHATLYWYQQILGQGPKLLIQFQNNGVVDDSQLPKDRFSAERLKGVDSTLKIQPAKLEDSAVYLCASSPGGYTEAFFGQGTRLTVV.

CDR3 nucleotide sequence: TGTGCCAGCAGCCAGGGCAGGAATCAGCCCCAGCATTTT. Translation gives CASSQGRNQPQHF. The rearrangement uses TRBV3-1 (or the pseudogene TRBV3-2) and TRBJ1-5; D unresolved. This CDR3 has 13 amino acids. Per the germline V gene, CDR1 is LGHDT and CDR2 is YNNKEL (reference sequence). The germline V and J ends were trimmed by 3 bases and 4 bases, with 7 bases remaining between them.

The chain uses TRBV27 and TRBJ1-1; D is possibly TRBD1 (6 bases). The length of the CDR3 is 11 residues. Trimming cost V 2 bases and J 10 bases, with 8 bases left between them. CDR1 is MNHEY, CDR2 SMNVEV, per germline (reference sequence). DNA of the CDR3: TGTGCCAGCAGTTTACAGGGGAGAGCTTTCTTT. Translated, it gives CASSLQGRAFF.

This chain links TRBV6-2 or TRBV6-3 with TRBJ2-7; no clear D gene. V was pared by 6 bases and J by 4 bases, with 13 bases between. Germline V CDR1 and CDR2: MNHEY, SVGEGT. CDR3 length: 13 amino acids. The CDR3 nucleotides read TGTGCCAGCAGCCCCTCCAGTCTTTACGAGCAGTACTTC. Residues: CASSPSSLYEQYF.

V is TRBV5-1 and J is TRBJ1-4; 8 bases line up with TRBD1. Per germline, CDR1 SGHRS and CDR2 YFSETQ. The CDR3 runs to 14 residues. J gave up 2 bases and V 9 bases, and 6 bases lay outside the gene matches. The CDR3 sequence: CATRTGNTNEKLFF. DNA for the CDR3: TGCGCCACCAGGACAGGGAATACTAATGAAAAACTGTTTTTT.

The chain links TRBV19 to TRBJ2-7; D perhaps matches TRBD2 (7 bases). CDR3 size: 18 residues. Trimming removed 4 bases at V and 5 bases at J, with 27 bases between. Germline lookup yields CDR1 LNHDA and CDR2 SQIVND (reference sequence). CDR3 loop: CASSTPRGGGEAKHEQYF. CDR3 nucleotides: TGTGCCAGTAGTACCCCTCGGGGAGGGGGAGAGGCTAAACACGAGCAGTACTTC.

The chain is built from TRBV10-1 and TRBJ2-1; the match to TRBD2 covers 10 bases. The junction had 10 bases not matched to a gene; V was cut back by 3 bases and J by 8 bases. The CDR3 has 16 residues. In germline, CDR1 is WNHNN, CDR2 SYGVQD (reference sequence). As DNA, the CDR3 is TGCGCCAGCAGTGAATCCCAAGCGGGAGGGCGCTATGAGCAGTTCTTC. It yields the protein CASSESQAGGRYEQFF.

This clone is a singleton in its sample. Other DNA sequences of this sample code for an identical CDR3. The rearrangement joins TRBV11-2 to TRBJ2-7, with 8 bases lining up with TRBD1. This CDR3 spans 15 amino acids. The germline CDR1 and CDR2 sequences are SGHAT and FQNNGV. V lost 3 bases to trimming and J lost 0 bases; unmatched junction nucleotides: 4. CDR3 loop: CASSLTGTGSYEQYF. The CDR3 nucleotides are TGTGCCAGCAGCTTGACCGGGACAGGCTCCTACGAGCAGTACTTC.

The CDR3 coding sequence is TGTGCCAGCAGCAGACCTAGCGGGGGGTTCGATACGCAGTATTTT. Its protein is CASSRPSGGFDTQYF. The V gene is TRBV3-1 (or the pseudogene TRBV3-2), the J gene TRBJ2-3; 11 bases line up with TRBD2. J gave up 6 bases and V 5 bases, and 7 bases lay outside the gene matches. The CDR3 is 15 amino acids. Germline-derived CDR1 and CDR2 are LGHDT and YNNKEL (reference sequence).

The chain recombines TRBV19 with TRBJ2-2, with D possibly being TRBD2 (6 bases). Germline CDR1 is LNHDA and CDR2 is SQIVND (reference sequence). CDR3 length: 16 residues. With 5 bases removed from V and 2 bases from J, the gap between germline ends came to 15 bases. The CDR3 loop is CASSYFRRGNTGELFF. CDR3 DNA sequence: TGTGCCAGTAGTTATTTTCGGAGGGGAAACACCGGGGAGCTGTTTTTT.

Concerning this clone: At one end the junction does not follow the germline gene, possibly because of a read error. The rearrangement joins TRBV5-1 to TRBJ1-1; 7 bases map to TRBD1. The CDR3 runs 17 residues. Per germline, CDR1 SGHRS and CDR2 YFSETQ. In DNA, the CDR3 is TGCGCCAGCAGCTTGACCTCCCGAACGGGACAGAACCCTGAAGCTTTCTTT. Translating it yields CASSLTSRTGQNPEAFF.

This chain joins TRBV7-2 and TRBJ2-1; 7 bases agree with TRBD2. Looked up from germline, CDR1 is SGHTA and CDR2 is FQGNSA. The junction had 12 bases not matched to a gene; V was cut back by 5 bases and J by 14 bases. This CDR3 region has 13 residues. This chain's CDR3 is CASSPRWRGGEFF. In DNA form, the CDR3 reads TGTGCCAGCAGCCCCCGCTGGCGGGGAGGGGAGTTCTTC. The whole variable domain, remainder taken from reference TRBV7-2 and TRBJ2-1, is GAGVSQSPSNKVTEKGKDVELRCDPISGHTALYWYRQSLGQGLEFLIYFQGNSAPDKSGLPSDRFSAERTGGSVSTLTIQRTQQEDSAVYLCASSPRWRGGEFFGPGTRLTVL.

This chain uses TRBV5-4 with TRBJ2-3, with D maybe TRBD2 (6 bases). CDR1 is SGHNT and CDR2 is YYREEE in the germline V gene (reference sequence). This CDR3 has 16 amino acids. V was trimmed by 5 bases and J by 1 base, leaving 17 bases between them. In DNA, the CDR3 is TGTGCCAGCAGTCAAGCCCGCGGGGCCCGCACAGATACGCAGTATTTT. Amino acid sequence: CASSQARGARTDTQYF.

The table lists this clone with a few counts. The chain uses TRBV27 and TRBJ2-1; D uncertain. The CDR3 is made up of 11 amino acids. The germline V gene has CDR1 MNHEY and CDR2 SMNVEV (reference sequence). Trimming removed 6 bases from V and 4 bases from J, with 4 bases in between. CDR3 loop: CASSGYNEQFF. CDR3 bases: TGTGCCAGCAGCGGGTACAATGAGCAGTTCTTC.

The rearrangement uses TRBV27 and TRBJ2-4, with no clear D. Germline V gene sequence: CDR1 MNHEY, CDR2 SMNVEV (reference sequence). The CDR3 loop spans 12 amino acids. V gave up 5 bases and J gave up 6 bases, with 8 bases separating them. The CDR3 DNA reads as TGTGCCAGCAGTCCCCTCGGAAACATTCAGTACTTC. Translating it yields CASSPLGNIQYF.

This clone was seen a handful of times. The V call is TRBV28, the J call TRBJ1-6; 7 bases are shared with TRBD1. The V gene end was trimmed by 2 bases and the J gene end by 5 bases; junction bases not matched to a gene: 3. The germline V gene has CDR1 MDHEN and CDR2 SYDVKM. This CDR3 is built from 15 residues. CDR3 DNA sequence: TGTGCCAGCAGTTTAACCGACAGGGATAATTCACCCCTCCACTTT. As protein: CASSLTDRDNSPLHF.

V and J are TRBV2 and TRBJ2-3; D remains ambiguous. From germline, CDR1 is SNHLY and CDR2 FYNNEI. CDR3 length: 12 residues. Trimming pared 6 bases from V and 2 bases from J, leaving 6 bases between. CDR3 coding DNA: TGTGCCAGCAGGGAGCCCACAGATACGCAGTATTTT. Its translation is CASREPTDTQYF. The full variable domain, in which reference TRBV2 and TRBJ2-3 provide the parts outside the CDR3, is EPEVTQTPSHQVTQMGQEVILRCVPISNHLYFYWYRQILGQKVEFLVSFYNNEISEKSEIFDDQFSVERPDGSNFTLKIRSTKLEDSAMYFCASREPTDTQYFGPGTRLTVL.

The rearrangement joins TRBV29-1 to TRBJ1-1; D is uncertain. The CDR3 consists of 11 residues. Trimming pared 5 bases from V and 1 base from J, leaving 5 bases between. Germline values: CDR1 SQVTM, CDR2 ANQGSEA. CDR3 in DNA: TGCAGCGTTCGCAGGAACACTGAAGCTTTCTTT. Translated, it gives CSVRRNTEAFF.

CDR3 coding DNA: TGCGCCAGCAGGTCAGGGCCCACTGAAGCTTTCTTT. It codes for CASRSGPTEAFF. The rearrangement uses TRBV5-1 and TRBJ1-1, with TRBD1 as a possible D gene (5 bases). Trimming took off 5 bases at V and 4 bases at J, with 9 bases between the two ends. There are 12 residues in the CDR3. Germline CDR1 SGHRS, CDR2 YFSETQ. The variable domain in full, with the rest retrieved from reference TRBV5-1 and TRBJ1-1, is KAGVTQTPRYLIKTRGQQVTLSCSPISGHRSVSWYQQTPGQGLQFLFEYFSETQRNKGNFPGRFSGRQFSNSRSEMNVSTLELGDSALYLCASRSGPTEAFFGQGTRLTVV.

This sequence joins TRBV7-3 and TRBJ2-3; TRBD2 agrees at 10 bases. Trimming took 4 bases from V and 1 from J; bases not matched to a gene: 5. This CDR3 is 16 amino acids long. Germline lookup yields CDR1 SGHTA and CDR2 FQGTGA. CDR3 amino acids: CASSSAGLAGTDTQYF. For the CDR3, the DNA is TGTGCCAGCAGCTCGGCAGGACTAGCGGGCACAGATACGCAGTATTTT.

The chain's CDR3 is CASSSWTGGLSGANVLTF. The CDR3 coding sequence is TGTGCCAGCAGCTCGTGGACAGGGGGGCTCTCCGGGGCCAACGTCCTGACTTTC. The chain uses TRBV3-1 (or the pseudogene TRBV3-2) and TRBJ2-6, with 10 bases matching TRBD1. CDR1 is LGHDT, CDR2 YNNKEL, per germline (reference sequence). The V segment lost 5 bases and the J segment 4 bases; nucleotides outside the gene matches: 11. The CDR3 is made up of 18 amino acids.

This chain uses TRBV20-1 with TRBJ2-7; D gene unclear. Deletions cut 3 bases from V and 1 base from J, with 4 bases between. CDR1 and CDR2 (germline): DFQATT, SNEGSKA (reference sequence). CDR3 length equals 11 residues. The CDR3 sequence is CSASRSYEQYF. DNA of the CDR3: TGCAGTGCTAGTCGTTCCTACGAGCAGTACTTC.

V usage is TRBV5-1 and J usage is TRBJ2-2; 7 positions agree with TRBD1. Germline CDR1 and CDR2: SGHRS and YFSETQ. The CDR3 is made up of 15 amino acids. Trimming cost V 6 bases and J 0 bases; bases outside gene matches: 5. DNA of the CDR3: TGCGCCAGCACCCTTGACAGGGCGAACACCGGGGAGCTGTTTTTT. Its translation: CASTLDRANTGELFF.

In this sample, this clone turned up once. The rearrangement uses TRBV27 and TRBJ1-4; TRBD1 agrees at 7 bases. The CDR3 runs to 16 residues. J lost 0 bases, V lost 1 base, and 2 bases had no gene match. Germline CDR1 and CDR2: MNHEY and SMNVEV (reference sequence). The CDR3 DNA reads as TGTGCCAGCAGTTTATATGGGACAGCAACTAATGAAAAACTGTTTTTT. Translation: CASSLYGTATNEKLFF. Looking up the rest from reference TRBV27 and TRBJ1-4 gives the full variable domain: EAQVTQNPRYLITVTGKKLTVTCSQNMNHEYMSWYRQDPGLGLRQIYYSMNVEVTDKGDVPEGYKVSRKEKRNFPLILESPSPNQTSLYFCASSLYGTATNEKLFFGSGTQLSVL.